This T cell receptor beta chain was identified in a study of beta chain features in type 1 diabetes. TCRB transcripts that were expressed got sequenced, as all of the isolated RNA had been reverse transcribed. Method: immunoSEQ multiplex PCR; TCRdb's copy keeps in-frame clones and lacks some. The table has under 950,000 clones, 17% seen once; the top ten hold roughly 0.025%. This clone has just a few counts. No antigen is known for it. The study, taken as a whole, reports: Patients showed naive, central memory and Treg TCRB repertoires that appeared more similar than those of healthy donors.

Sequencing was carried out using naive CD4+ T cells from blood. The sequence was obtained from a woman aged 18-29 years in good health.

The CDR3 DNA is TGTGCCAGCAGCCCCAGAACAGGGATTAATCAGCCCCAGCATTTT. It translates to CASSPRTGINQPQHF. The gene calls are TRBV7-2 and TRBJ1-5, with D maybe TRBD1 (6 bases). CDR1 and CDR2 (germline): SGHTA, FQGNSA. Deletions cut 5 bases from V and 4 bases from J, with 15 bases between. The CDR3 contains 15 residues.